This T cell receptor beta chain was profiled in a study of blood T cell repertoires in COVID-19. Study-level information: Samples of COVID-19 (acute and convalescent) were obtained from the United States, Italy and Spain. Nucleic acid was either cDNA or gDNA, and it came from T cells, B-cell-depleted T cells, or PBMCs.

The CDR3 sequence is 14 residues long. Per the germline V gene, CDR1 is MNHEY and CDR2 is SMNVEV (reference sequence). V lost 6 bases and J 8 bases, leaving 14 bases between the germline ends. Per the original data handling: Cell counts per sample came from amplifying reference gene primers. Assay used: immunoSEQ multiplex PCR; TCRdb lists only in-frame clones, some missing. The DNA was the basis for D and trimming; V, J and clone size are from that table. The sample carries nearly 80,000 clones, about four fifths recorded once. The V and J genes are TRBV27 and TRBJ1-6, with D perhaps TRBD1 (5 bases). The receptor was isolated from a man aged 50 to 59 with acute or convalescent COVID-19. The sequenced sample was peripheral blood. The CDR3 loop reads CASRAQATYSPLHF. In DNA form, the CDR3 reads TGTGCCAGCAGAGCACAGGCAACTTATTCACCCCTCCACTTT.